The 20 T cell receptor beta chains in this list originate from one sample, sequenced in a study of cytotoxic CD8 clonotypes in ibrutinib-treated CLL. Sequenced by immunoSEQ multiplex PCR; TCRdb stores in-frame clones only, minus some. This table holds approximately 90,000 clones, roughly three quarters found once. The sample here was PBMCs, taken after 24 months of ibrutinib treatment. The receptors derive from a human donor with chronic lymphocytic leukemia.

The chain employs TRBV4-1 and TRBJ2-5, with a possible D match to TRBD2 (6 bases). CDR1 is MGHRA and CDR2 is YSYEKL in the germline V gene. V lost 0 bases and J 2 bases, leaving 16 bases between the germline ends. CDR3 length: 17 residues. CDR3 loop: CASSQEPSTSFQETQYF. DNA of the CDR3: TGCGCCAGCAGCCAAGAACCCTCGACTAGTTTTCAAGAGACCCAGTACTTC.

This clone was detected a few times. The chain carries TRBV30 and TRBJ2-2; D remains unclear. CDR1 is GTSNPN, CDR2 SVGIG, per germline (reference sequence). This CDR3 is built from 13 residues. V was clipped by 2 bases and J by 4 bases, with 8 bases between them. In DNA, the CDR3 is TGTGCCTGGAGTCCCCAGTCCACCGGGGAGCTGTTTTTT. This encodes CAWSPQSTGELFF. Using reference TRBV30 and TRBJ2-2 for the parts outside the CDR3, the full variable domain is SQTIHQWPATLVQPVGSPLSLECTVEGTSNPNLYWYRQAAGRGLQLLFYSVGIGQISSEVPQNLSASRPQDRQFILSSKKLLLSDSGFYLCAWSPQSTGELFFGEGSRLTVL.

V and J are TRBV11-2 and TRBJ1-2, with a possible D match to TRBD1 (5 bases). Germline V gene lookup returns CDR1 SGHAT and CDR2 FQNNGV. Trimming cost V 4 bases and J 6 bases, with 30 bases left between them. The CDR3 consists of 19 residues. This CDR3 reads CASSSEPWVRQGVMDGYTF. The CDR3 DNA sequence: TGTGCCAGCAGCTCCGAACCTTGGGTACGGCAGGGAGTAATGGATGGCTACACCTTC.

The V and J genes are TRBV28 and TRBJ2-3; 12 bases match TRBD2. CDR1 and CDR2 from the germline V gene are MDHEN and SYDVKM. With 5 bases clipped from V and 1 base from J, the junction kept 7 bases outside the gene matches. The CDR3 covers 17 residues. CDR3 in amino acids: CASSPRTSGTRTDTQYF. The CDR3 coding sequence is TGTGCCAGCAGTCCTCGGACTAGCGGGACCCGCACAGATACGCAGTATTTT. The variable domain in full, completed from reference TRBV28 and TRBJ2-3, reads DVKVTQSSRYLVKRTGEKVFLECVQDMDHENMFWYRQDPGLGLRLIYFSYDVKMKEKGDIPEGYSVSREKKERFSLILESASTNQTSMYLCASSPRTSGTRTDTQYFGPGTRLTVL.

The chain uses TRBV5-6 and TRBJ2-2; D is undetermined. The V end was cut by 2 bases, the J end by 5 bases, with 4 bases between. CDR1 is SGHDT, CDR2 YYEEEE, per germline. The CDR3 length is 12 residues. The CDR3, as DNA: TGTGCCAGCAGCTTCGGTACCGGGGAGCTGTTTTTT. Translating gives CASSFGTGELFF. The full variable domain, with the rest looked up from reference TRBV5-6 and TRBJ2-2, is DAGVTQSPTHLIKTRGQQVTLRCSPKSGHDTVSWYQQALGQGPQFIFQYYEEEERQRGNFPDRFSGHQFPNYSSELNVNALLLGDSALYLCASSFGTGELFFGEGSRLTVL.

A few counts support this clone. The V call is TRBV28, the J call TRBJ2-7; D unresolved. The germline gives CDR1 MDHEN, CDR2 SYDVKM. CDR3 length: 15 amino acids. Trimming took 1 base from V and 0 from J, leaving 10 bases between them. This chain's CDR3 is CASSLLLGSSYEQYF. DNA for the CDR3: TGTGCCAGCAGTTTATTACTGGGAAGCTCCTACGAGCAGTACTTC.

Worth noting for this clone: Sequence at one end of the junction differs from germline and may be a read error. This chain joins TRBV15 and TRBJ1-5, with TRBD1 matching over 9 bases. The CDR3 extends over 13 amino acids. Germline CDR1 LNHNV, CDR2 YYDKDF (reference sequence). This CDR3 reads CATTRQGDQPQHF. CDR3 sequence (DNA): TGTGCCACCACCAGACAGGGGGATCAGCCCCAGCATTTT.

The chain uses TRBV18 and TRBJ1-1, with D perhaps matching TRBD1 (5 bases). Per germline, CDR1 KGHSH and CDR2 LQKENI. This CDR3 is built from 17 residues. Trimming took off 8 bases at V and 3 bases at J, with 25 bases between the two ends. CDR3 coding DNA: TGTGCCAGCACAAACGTAGAGCTAGGGTCGGGGCACACTGAAGCTTTCTTT. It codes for CASTNVELGSGHTEAFF. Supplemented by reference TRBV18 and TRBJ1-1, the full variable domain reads NAGVMQNPRHLVRRRGQEARLRCSPMKGHSHVYWYRQLPEEGLKFMVYLQKENIIDESGMPKERFSAEFPKEGPSILRIQQVVRGDSAAYFCASTNVELGSGHTEAFFGQGTRLTVV.

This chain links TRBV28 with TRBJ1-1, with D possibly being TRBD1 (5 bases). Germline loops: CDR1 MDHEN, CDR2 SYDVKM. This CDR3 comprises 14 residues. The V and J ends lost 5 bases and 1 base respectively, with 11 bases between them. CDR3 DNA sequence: TGTGCCAGCAGTGGGACGGGGGGGAACACTGAAGCTTTCTTT. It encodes CASSGTGGNTEAFF.

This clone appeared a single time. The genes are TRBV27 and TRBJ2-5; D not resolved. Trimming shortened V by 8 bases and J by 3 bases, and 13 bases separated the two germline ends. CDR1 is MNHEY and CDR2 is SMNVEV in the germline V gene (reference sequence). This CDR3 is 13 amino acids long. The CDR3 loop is CASCALDKETQYF. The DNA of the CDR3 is TGTGCCAGCTGTGCCCTAGATAAAGAGACCCAGTACTTC.

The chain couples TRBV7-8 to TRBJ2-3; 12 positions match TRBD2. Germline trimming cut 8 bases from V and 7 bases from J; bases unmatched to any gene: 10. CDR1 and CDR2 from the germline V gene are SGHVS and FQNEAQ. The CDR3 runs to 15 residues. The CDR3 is CASASTSGSSHTQYF. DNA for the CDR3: TGTGCCAGCGCTTCGACTAGCGGGAGTTCGCATACGCAGTATTTT.

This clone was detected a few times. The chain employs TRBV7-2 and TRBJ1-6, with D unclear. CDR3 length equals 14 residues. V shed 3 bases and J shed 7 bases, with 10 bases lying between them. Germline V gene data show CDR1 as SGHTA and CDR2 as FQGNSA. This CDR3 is CASSFAGMNSPLHF. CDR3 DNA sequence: TGTGCCAGCAGCTTTGCGGGTATGAATTCACCCCTCCACTTT.

The CDR3, as DNA: TGTGCCAGCAGCTTAGCGCGCGATCAGCCCCAGCATTTT. It specifies CASSLARDQPQHF. V and J are TRBV7-2 and TRBJ1-5; no clear D gene. CDR3 length: 13 amino acids. The germline gives CDR1 SGHTA, CDR2 FQGNSA. Deletions cut 0 bases from V and 5 bases from J, with 5 bases between.

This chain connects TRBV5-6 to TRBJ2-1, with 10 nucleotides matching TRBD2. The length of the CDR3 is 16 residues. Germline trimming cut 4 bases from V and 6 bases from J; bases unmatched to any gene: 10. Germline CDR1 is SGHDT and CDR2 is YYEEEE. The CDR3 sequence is CASSPRGLAFFNEQFF. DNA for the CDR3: TGTGCCAGCAGCCCGAGGGGACTAGCGTTCTTCAATGAGCAGTTCTTC.

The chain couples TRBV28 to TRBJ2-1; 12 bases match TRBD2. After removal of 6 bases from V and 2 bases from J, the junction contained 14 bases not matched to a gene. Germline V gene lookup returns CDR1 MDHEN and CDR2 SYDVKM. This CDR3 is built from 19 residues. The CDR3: CASSSPGLAGRGAYNEQFF. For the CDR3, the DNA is TGTGCCAGCAGCTCTCCGGGACTAGCGGGTCGGGGGGCCTACAATGAGCAGTTCTTC.

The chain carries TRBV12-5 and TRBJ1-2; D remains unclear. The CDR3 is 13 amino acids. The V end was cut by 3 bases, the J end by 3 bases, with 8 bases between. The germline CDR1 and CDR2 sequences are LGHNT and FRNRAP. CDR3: CASGLGVDYGYTF. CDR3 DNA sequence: TGTGCTAGTGGTTTAGGCGTGGACTATGGCTACACCTTC.

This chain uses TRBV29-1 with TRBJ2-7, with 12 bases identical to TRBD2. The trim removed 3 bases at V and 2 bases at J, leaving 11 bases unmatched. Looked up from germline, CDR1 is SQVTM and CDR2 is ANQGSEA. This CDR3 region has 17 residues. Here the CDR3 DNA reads TGCAGCGTTGATGGACTAGCGGGGTTCGCGGGGCCCTACGAGCAGTACTTC. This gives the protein CSVDGLAGFAGPYEQYF.

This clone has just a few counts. CDR3 sequence reads: CASGDSTDTQYF. CDR3 nucleotide sequence: TGCGCCAGCGGGGATAGCACAGATACGCAGTATTTT. The chain carries TRBV10-2 and TRBJ2-3; no definite D call. Between the trimmed V and J ends, which lost 8 bases and 0 bases, there was a span of 6 bases. Germline CDR1 is WSHSY and CDR2 is SAAADI. The CDR3 is made up of 12 amino acids.

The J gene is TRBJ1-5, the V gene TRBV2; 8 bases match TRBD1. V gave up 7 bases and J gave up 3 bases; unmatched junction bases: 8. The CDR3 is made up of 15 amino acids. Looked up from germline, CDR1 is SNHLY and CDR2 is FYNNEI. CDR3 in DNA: TGTGCCAGCACTGTACAGGGGGGGTTCAATCAGCCCCAGCATTTT. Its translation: CASTVQGGFNQPQHF.

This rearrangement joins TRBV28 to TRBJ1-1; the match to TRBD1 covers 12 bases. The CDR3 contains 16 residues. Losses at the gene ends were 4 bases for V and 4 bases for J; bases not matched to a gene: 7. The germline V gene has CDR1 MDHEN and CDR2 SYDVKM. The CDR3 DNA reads TGTGCCAGCAGTTCACCGGGACAGGGGGCGCGCACTGAAGCTTTCTTT. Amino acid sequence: CASSSPGQGARTEAFF.